This is a list of T cell receptor beta chains from one sample in a study of CD8+ T cells in alopecia areata. Measured with immunoSEQ multiplex PCR; TCRdb has only the in-frame clones, and not every one. In the table there are about 200,000 clones, 50% to 70% of which are singletons. The specimen comprised CD4+ T cells sorted from blood, sampled at week 4, from a patient treated with tofacitinib. The source of these receptors is a human donor with alopecia areata. CDR3s include the opening cysteine and the closing phenylalanine or tryptophan. The order of the fields is D gene, V gene, J gene, clone size, CDR3 protein, CDR3 DNA. A D gene is named only where the DNA matches it firmly. Some rows mark clone size as missing; the rest say once, few, many or name a class of expanded clone.

>.|TRBV30|TRBJ1-5|.
CAWSSGDNQPQHF
TGTGCCTGGAGTTCGGGGGACAATCAGCCCCAGCATTTT
>TRBD1|TRBV2|TRBJ2-2|few
CASSAGTVNTGELFF
TGTGCCAGCAGTGCCGGGACAGTTAACACCGGGGAGCTGTTTTTT
>.|TRBV6-1|TRBJ1-2|few
CASSRKGLLRGYTF
TGTGCCAGCAGTCGGAAAGGGCTCCTCCGCGGCTACACCTTC
>.|TRBV29-1|TRBJ2-7|.
CSVDAGRMDEQYF
TGCAGCGTTGATGCGGGGAGAATGGACGAGCAGTACTTC
>TRBD1|TRBV6-5|TRBJ2-7|few
CASSGTVGGYEQYF
TGTGCCAGCAGTGGGACAGTTGGTGGGTACGAGCAGTACTTC
>.|TRBV6-1|TRBJ1-1|few
CASSGGYARTGNTEAFF
TGTGCCAGCAGTGGGGGATACGCGCGAACGGGAAACACTGAAGCTTTCTTT
>.|TRBV30|TRBJ1-5|.
CAWRAGANQPQHF
TGTGCCTGGAGGGCCGGCGCCAATCAGCCCCAGCATTTT
>.|TRBV30|TRBJ2-7|few
CAWSVGSAQYF
TGTGCCTGGAGTGTGGGGAGCGCGCAGTACTTC
>.|TRBV30|TRBJ2-7|.
CAWSWQAVGEQYF
TGTGCCTGGAGTTGGCAAGCCGTTGGCGAGCAGTACTTC
>.|TRBV2|TRBJ2-6|.
CASRVSGANVLTF
TGTGCCAGCAGGGTCTCTGGGGCCAACGTCCTGACTTTC
>TRBD1|TRBV6-5|TRBJ1-6|.
CASSPNRGRNSPLHF
TGTGCCAGCAGCCCGAACAGGGGTCGAAATTCACCCCTCCACTTT
>TRBD1|TRBV29-1|TRBJ1-2|.
CSVVVRWDRDPLNYGYTF
TGCAGCGTTGTAGTAAGGTGGGACAGGGATCCTTTAAACTATGGCTACACCTTC
>TRBD1|TRBV11-2|TRBJ1-1|.
CASSLSSQGMNTEAFF
TGTGCCAGCAGCTTAAGTTCACAGGGGATGAACACTGAAGCTTTCTTT
>.|TRBV14|TRBJ2-1|few
CASSQELGNEQFF
TGTGCCAGCAGCCAAGAATTGGGAAATGAGCAGTTCTTC
>.|TRBV6-4|TRBJ1-6|.
CASSAERGISPLHF
TGTGCCAGCAGTGCCGAAAGGGGGATTTCACCCCTCCACTTT
>.|TRBV7-9|TRBJ2-7|.
CASSLEQLEQYF
TGTGCCAGCAGCTTAGAACAGCTCGAGCAGTACTTC
>TRBD1|TRBV7-9|TRBJ1-5|.
CASGGGTADSNQPQHF
TGTGCCAGCGGCGGGGGGACAGCCGATAGCAATCAGCCCCAGCATTTT
>TRBD2|TRBV7-2|TRBJ2-5|.
CASSTGLVGETQYF
TGTGCCAGCAGCACGGGACTAGTAGGAGAGACCCAGTACTTC
>TRBD1|TRBV5-1|TRBJ1-2|.
CASSLAGTDRYGYTF
TGCGCCAGCAGCTTGGCCGGGACAGACCGTTATGGCTACACCTTC
>.|TRBV5-1|TRBJ2-7|many
CASSLARSYEQYF
TGCGCCAGCAGCTTGGCGAGATCCTACGAGCAGTACTTC
>.|TRBV5-6|TRBJ2-3|once
CASSLGKIYRELGQYF
TGTGCCAGCAGCTTGGGAAAGATCTACAGGGAATTGGGGCAGTATTTT
>.|TRBV14|TRBJ2-5|few
CASTPGPRETQYF
TGTGCCAGCACGCCGGGTCCCCGGGAGACCCAGTACTTC
>.|TRBV13|TRBJ2-7|once
CASRPWTAYEQYF
TGTGCCAGCAGGCCATGGACAGCCTACGAGCAGTACTTC
>.|TRBV25-1|TRBJ2-1|.
CASIDSGHNEQFF
TGTGCCAGCATTGACTCAGGCCACAATGAGCAGTTCTTC
>.|TRBV9|TRBJ2-3|.
CASSVAASAPDTQYF
TGTGCCAGCAGCGTAGCTGCGTCAGCGCCAGATACGCAGTATTTT
>TRBD1|TRBV10-3|TRBJ2-1|few
CAISLEGAAGNEQFF
TGTGCCATCAGTTTAGAGGGGGCTGCGGGCAATGAGCAGTTCTTC
>.|TRBV29-1|TRBJ1-1|.
CSVGLPDAFF
TGCAGCGTTGGGCTCCCTGATGCTTTCTTT
>.|TRBV23-1|TRBJ1-6|.
CASGNSPLHF
TGCGCCAGCGGTAATTCACCCCTCCACTTT